These 17 T cell receptor beta chains were all obtained from the same sample, sequenced in a study of blood T cell repertoires in COVID-19. TCRdb keeps only in-frame clones here, not all; method: immunoSEQ multiplex PCR. This table has 250,000 to 300,000 clones, about 90% appearing once. Sequencing was performed on peripheral blood. These receptors came from a woman aged 25 to 45 with COVID-19, enrolled during active disease.

V and J are TRBV7-9 and TRBJ2-5; TRBD2 matches at 8 bases. With V trimmed by 2 bases and J by 1 base, 6 bases remained unmatched. The germline V gene has CDR1 SEHNR and CDR2 FQNEAQ (reference sequence). The length of the CDR3 is 16 residues. The CDR3 DNA reads as TGTGCCAGCAGCTTACGGCAACTAGCGGTCCAAGAGACCCAGTACTTC. Its translation: CASSLRQLAVQETQYF.

The V and J genes are TRBV23-1 and TRBJ2-5; tentative D call: TRBD2 (6 bases). TRBV23-1 counts as an open reading frame of uncertain function. The CDR3 contains 15 residues. V gave up 2 bases and J gave up 4 bases, with 14 bases separating them. The CDR3 here is CASSQPMGGGETQYF. Written as DNA, the CDR3 is TGCGCCAGCAGTCAACCTATGGGGGGAGGAGAGACCCAGTACTTC.

This chain connects TRBV6-5 to TRBJ2-1; 11 bases agree with TRBD1. The CDR3 extends over 14 amino acids. With V trimmed by 8 bases and J by 7 bases, 7 bases remained unmatched. CDR1 is MNHEY, CDR2 SVGAGI, per germline. In DNA, the CDR3 is TGTGCCAGCGCTTGGGACAGGGGGTTGAATGAGCAGTTCTTC. It specifies CASAWDRGLNEQFF.

The chain links TRBV19 to TRBJ1-1; D remains unclear. This CDR3 spans 15 amino acids. Trimming took 4 bases from V and 1 from J, leaving 13 bases between them. Per the germline V gene, CDR1 is LNHDA and CDR2 is SQIVND (reference sequence). The DNA of the CDR3 is TGTGCCAGTAGTAACTATGGAGGGAGGAACACTGAAGCTTTCTTT. As protein: CASSNYGGRNTEAFF.

The chain combines TRBV11-2 with TRBJ2-3; 7 positions match TRBD2. The junction had 11 bases not matched to a gene; V was cut back by 4 bases and J by 4 bases. There are 16 residues in the CDR3. Looked up from germline, CDR1 is SGHAT and CDR2 is FQNNGV. In DNA form, the CDR3 reads TGTGCCAGCAGCTCAATCGCCTCGGGGGGACCAGATACGCAGTATTTT. It codes for CASSSIASGGPDTQYF.

The chain couples TRBV3-1 (or the pseudogene TRBV3-2) to TRBJ2-1; TRBD1 matches at 10 bases. The CDR3 length is 16 residues. Germline CDR1 is LGHDT and CDR2 is YNNKEL (reference sequence). The V segment lost 6 bases and the J segment 8 bases; nucleotides outside the gene matches: 13. CDR3 in DNA: TGTGCCAGCAGTGTCGCTGGGGGACAGGGGACGGATGAGCAGTTCTTC. Protein sequence: CASSVAGGQGTDEQFF.

V is TRBV19 and J is TRBJ2-7, with D perhaps matching TRBD2 (6 bases). Germline CDR1 and CDR2: LNHDA and SQIVND (reference sequence). Trimming took 6 bases from V and 0 from J, leaving 27 bases between them. The CDR3 is 19 residues long. Written as DNA, the CDR3 is TGTGCCAGTAGACCCCGAAGCCCACCTAGCGAAGAAGACTCCTACGAGCAGTACTTC. This codes for CASRPRSPPSEEDSYEQYF.

The genes are TRBV19 and TRBJ2-7, with 11 bases lining up with TRBD1. This CDR3 comprises 14 residues. V lost 10 bases, J lost 3 bases, and 8 bases stayed unmatched. Germline loops: CDR1 LNHDA, CDR2 SQIVND (reference sequence). The CDR3 nucleotides read TGTGCCACACAAGGGACAGGGGGAATCTACGAGCAGTACTTC. It specifies CATQGTGGIYEQYF.

V usage is TRBV19 and J usage is TRBJ2-2; D is unresolved. This CDR3 has 15 residues. Per germline, CDR1 LNHDA and CDR2 SQIVND (reference sequence). Trimming stripped 3 bases from V and 7 bases from J, with 15 bases between. CDR3 nucleotides: TGTGCCAGTAGTATTTCGCACTTCTACGGCGGGGAGCTGTTTTTT. Protein: CASSISHFYGGELFF.

This clone was observed once. The chain joins TRBV5-6 to TRBJ2-7; 8 bases map to TRBD1. CDR1 is SGHDT, CDR2 YYEEEE, per germline. After removal of 8 bases from V and 0 bases from J, the junction contained 7 bases not matched to a gene. This CDR3 is 14 amino acids long. CDR3 sequence reads: CASTNRGFSYEQYF. In DNA, the CDR3 is TGTGCCAGTACAAACAGGGGGTTCTCCTACGAGCAGTACTTC.

The V call is TRBV19, the J call TRBJ2-3; 7 bases are shared with TRBD2. Unmatched junction bases numbered 10, after V lost 7 bases and J lost 6 bases. The CDR3 contains 14 residues. Germline CDR1 and CDR2: LNHDA and SQIVND (reference sequence). The DNA for the CDR3 is TGTGCCAGTAAATACCAGCGGGGCGGGGATACGCAGTATTTT. Amino acids: CASKYQRGGDTQYF.

This clone was found once. The rearrangement links TRBV18 to TRBJ2-7, with TRBD2 identical over 14 bases. This CDR3 region has 15 residues. Germline lookup yields CDR1 KGHSH and CDR2 LQKENI. The V and J ends lost 3 bases and 4 bases, in that order; junction bases with no gene match: 2. CDR3 region: CASSPGLAGDYEQYF. DNA of the CDR3: TGTGCCAGCTCACCGGGACTAGCGGGGGATTACGAGCAGTACTTC.

This chain links TRBV5-1 with TRBJ1-6; a possible D gene is TRBD1 (5 bases). The CDR3 consists of 15 residues. V lost 0 bases, J lost 6 bases, and 10 bases lay in between. From germline, CDR1 is SGHRS and CDR2 YFSETQ. The CDR3 loop is CASSLVGGINSPLHF. The CDR3 DNA reads as TGCGCCAGCAGCTTGGTCGGGGGGATTAATTCACCCCTCCACTTT. Using reference TRBV5-1 and TRBJ1-6 for the parts outside the CDR3, the full variable domain is KAGVTQTPRYLIKTRGQQVTLSCSPISGHRSVSWYQQTPGQGLQFLFEYFSETQRNKGNFPGRFSGRQFSNSRSEMNVSTLELGDSALYLCASSLVGGINSPLHFGNGTRLTVT.

The chain joins TRBV19 to TRBJ1-3; D remains ambiguous. The CDR3 runs 14 residues. Looked up from germline, CDR1 is LNHDA and CDR2 is SQIVND (reference sequence). In nucleotides, the CDR3 is TGTGGTACGTCGCGGCCGAGCTCTGGAAACACCATATATTTT. It translates to CGTSRPSSGNTIYF.

The rearrangement links TRBV24-1 to TRBJ2-1; 8 nucleotides agree with TRBD2. The trim removed 7 bases at V and 9 bases at J, leaving 19 bases unmatched. CDR1 KGHDR and CDR2 SFDVKD come from the germline V gene. The CDR3 is 17 residues long. The CDR3 coding sequence is TGTGCCACCAGAGGATACGGTCCCGGGGGGGCCTGGGGTGAGCAGTTCTTC. As protein: CATRGYGPGGAWGEQFF.

The V and J genes are TRBV28 and TRBJ1-4, with D hard to call. CDR1 MDHEN and CDR2 SYDVKM come from the germline V gene. Trimming shortened V by 3 bases and J by 8 bases, and 13 bases separated the two germline ends. The CDR3 sequence is 14 residues long. This chain's CDR3 is CASSFEGGKEKLFF. The CDR3 bases are TGTGCCAGCAGTTTTGAGGGAGGAAAGGAAAAACTGTTTTTT. The entire variable domain, with the rest obtained from reference TRBV28 and TRBJ1-4, is as follows: DVKVTQSSRYLVKRTGEKVFLECVQDMDHENMFWYRQDPGLGLRLIYFSYDVKMKEKGDIPEGYSVSREKKERFSLILESASTNQTSMYLCASSFEGGKEKLFFGSGTQLSVL.

The V and J genes are TRBV18 and TRBJ1-5, with 9 bases aligning to TRBD1. Germline trimming cut 4 bases from V and 7 bases from J; bases unmatched to any gene: 8. This CDR3 is built from 15 residues. The germline CDR1 and CDR2 sequences are KGHSH and LQKENI. The DNA for the CDR3 is TGTGCCAGCTCACTGAAACAGGGGGCCAGGCAGCCCCAGCATTTT. This codes for CASSLKQGARQPQHF.